The entry below describes one T cell receptor beta chain. The target antigen is unknown. This record belongs to a study of cytomegalovirus exposure and HLA in healthy donors. Healthy bone marrow donors made up the cohort. PCR involved 60 Vbeta and 13 Jbeta primers. Original analysis: Tens of millions of unique TCR beta chains, 9.5 million to 14 million shared, were counted in a later analysis. Profiling relied on immunoSEQ multiplex PCR, and the TCRdb table lists in-frame clones only, not all of them. That table supplies the V and J calls and clone size; D and trimming were determined from the DNA. This sample has about 140,000 clones, with 82% found just once. The study, taken as a whole, reports: Accurate HLA-A and HLA-B prediction from TCR beta sequences was reported for most subjects. Apart from CMV serostatus, no immune exposure information was available.

The CDR3 runs 12 residues. The germline V gene has CDR1 GTSNPN and CDR2 SVGIG (reference sequence). V lost 1 base and J lost 4, with 5 bases in between. The chain employs TRBV30 and TRBJ2-1; D is unresolved. Material: PBMCs. The source of this sequence is a man aged 25-40 years in good health and CMV-seropositive. CDR3 loop: CAWSGSYNEQFF. The CDR3 DNA is TGTGCCTGGAGTGGGAGTTACAATGAGCAGTTCTTC.